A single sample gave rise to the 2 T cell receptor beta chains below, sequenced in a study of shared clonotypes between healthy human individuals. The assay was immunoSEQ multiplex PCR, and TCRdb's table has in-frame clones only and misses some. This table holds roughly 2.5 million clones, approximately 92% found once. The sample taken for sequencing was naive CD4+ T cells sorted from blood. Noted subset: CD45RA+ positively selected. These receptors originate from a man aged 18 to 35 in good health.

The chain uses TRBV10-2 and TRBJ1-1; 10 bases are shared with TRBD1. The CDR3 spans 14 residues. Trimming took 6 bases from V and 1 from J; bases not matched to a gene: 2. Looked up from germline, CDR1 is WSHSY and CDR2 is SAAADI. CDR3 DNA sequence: TGCGCCAGCAGGGACAGGGGGTGGAACACTGAAGCTTTCTTT. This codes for CASRDRGWNTEAFF.

The CDR3 protein is CASSRQGALGYTF. The CDR3 DNA reads as TGTGCCAGCAGTCGACAGGGGGCACTTGGCTACACCTTC. This chain connects TRBV6-1 to TRBJ1-2, with 10 bases lining up with TRBD1. CDR1 and CDR2 (germline): MNHNS, SASEGT. Losses at the gene ends were 5 bases for V and 7 bases for J; bases not matched to a gene: 4. This CDR3 spans 13 amino acids.